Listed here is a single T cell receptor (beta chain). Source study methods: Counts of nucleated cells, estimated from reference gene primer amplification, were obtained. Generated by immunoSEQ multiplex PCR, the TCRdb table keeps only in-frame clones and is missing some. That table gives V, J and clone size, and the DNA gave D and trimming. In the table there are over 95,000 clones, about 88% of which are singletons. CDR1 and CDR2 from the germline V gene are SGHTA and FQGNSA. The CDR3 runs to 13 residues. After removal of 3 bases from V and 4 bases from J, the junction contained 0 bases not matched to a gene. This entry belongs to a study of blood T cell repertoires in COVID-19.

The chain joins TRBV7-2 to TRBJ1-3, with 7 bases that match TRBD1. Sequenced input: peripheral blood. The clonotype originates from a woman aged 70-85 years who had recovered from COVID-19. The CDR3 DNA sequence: TGTGCCAGCAGCTTGGGACAGGGAAACACCATATATTTT. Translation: CASSLGQGNTIYF. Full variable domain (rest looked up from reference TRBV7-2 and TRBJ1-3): GAGVSQSPSNKVTEKGKDVELRCDPISGHTALYWYRQSLGQGLEFLIYFQGNSAPDKSGLPSDRFSAERTGGSVSTLTIQRTQQEDSAVYLCASSLGQGNTIYFGEGSWLTVV.